This is a list of T cell receptor beta chains from one sample in a study of T cells after yellow fever vaccination. In TCRdb, the 5' RACE reads were re-called with MiXCR into one record per CDR3 protein. Seen here are some 260,000 distinct CDR3 sequences, about 5% observed once, and the top ten hold roughly 3.3%. The specimen comprised CD4+ T cells sorted from PBMCs, sampled on the day of the yellow fever booster vaccination. These receptors were collected from a man aged 18 to 29 who received the YFV17D yellow fever vaccine. Both conserved end residues are part of each CDR3. D genes are given only for firm matches. Expanded clones get a size class; other rows say once, few or many, or leave the size out.

V gene	J gene	clone size	D gene	CDR3 DNA	CDR3 protein
TRBV3-1	TRBJ1-4	few	TRBD1	TGTGCCAGCAGCCAACGACAGGGGAAGACTGAAAAACTGTTTTTT	CASSQRQGKTEKLFF
TRBV4-3	TRBJ1-2	-	TRBD1	TGCGCCAGCAGCCATTACACAGGGGGTATCTATGGCTACACCTTC	CASSHYTGGIYGYTF
TRBV14	TRBJ1-2	-	-	TGTGCCAGCAGCCAAGATCGGTGGGGGCGCCCCTATGGCTACACCTTC	CASSQDRWGRPYGYTF
TRBV7-9	TRBJ1-2	-	-	TGTGCCAGCAGCTTAGGAGGCACTGAGGGCTATGGCTACACCTTC	CASSLGGTEGYGYTF
TRBV7-2	TRBJ1-2	few	TRBD1	TGTGCCAGTAGACCGGCAGGGGGCGGCTATGGCTACACCTTC	CASRPAGGGYGYTF
TRBV4-2	TRBJ1-1	many	-	TGTGCCAGCAGCCAAGATACAGGGAGAGCTTTCTTT	CASSQDTGRAFF
TRBV6-5	TRBJ1-5	-	-	TGTGCCAGCACCCCTTCTTGGGGGGCTCAGCCCCAGCATTTT	CASTPSWGAQPQHF
TRBV5-1	TRBJ2-4	few	TRBD1	TGCGCCAGCAGCACTGGGACAGCAGATAGCATTCAGTACTTC	CASSTGTADSIQYF
TRBV7-2	TRBJ1-2	many	-	TGTGCCAGCAGCTTTGGAGGGGCGGCCGACTATGGCTACACCTTC	CASSFGGAADYGYTF
TRBV5-6	TRBJ2-7	-	-	TGTGCCAGCAGCTTGGCGGGAGAAATATACGAGCAGTACTTC	CASSLAGEIYEQYF
TRBV28	TRBJ2-7	few	TRBD1	TGTGCCAGCCGGACAGGGTCGGCGCTTTCCTACGAGCAGTACTTC	CASRTGSALSYEQYF
TRBV10-3	TRBJ2-5	many	-	TGTGCCATCAGTGAGTCAACCCGGCAAGAGACCCAGTACTTC	CAISESTRQETQYF
TRBV6-6	TRBJ1-5	few	-	TGTGCCAGCAGAAAGACGGCAAGCAATCAGCCCCAGCATTTT	CASRKTASNQPQHF
TRBV29-1	TRBJ1-5	few	-	TGCAGCGTTGGCGGACAGATCGGTCAGCCCCAGCATTTT	CSVGGQIGQPQHF
TRBV6-2/TRBV6-3	TRBJ2-1	-	TRBD2	TGTGCCAGCAGTTACTTCCTAGCGGGGGGGCGTGAGCAGTTCTTC	CASSYFLAGGREQFF
TRBV7-2	TRBJ1-4	-	-	TGTGCCAGCAGTCAACGGAGTTCAACTAATGAAAAACTGTTTTTT	CASSQRSSTNEKLFF
TRBV20-1	TRBJ2-5	many	TRBD1	TGCAGTGCTAGAGACCAGGGGGCCCTTTTTCAAGAGACCCAGTACTTC	CSARDQGALFQETQYF
TRBV5-4	TRBJ2-5	few	-	TGTGCCAGCAGCTTGGCCAAAAAAGAGACCCAGTACTTC	CASSLAKKETQYF
TRBV27	TRBJ1-5	few	TRBD1	TGTGCCAGCACCCTCGCGGACAGGGCTGGGAATCAGCCCCAGCATTTT	CASTLADRAGNQPQHF
TRBV30	TRBJ2-4	-	TRBD2	TGTGCCTGGAGTGGCGGGGGGGTAGACATTCAGTACTTC	CAWSGGGVDIQYF
TRBV20-1	TRBJ2-2	many	-	TGCAGTGCTAGAGCAGGGGTCACCGGGGAGCTGTTTTTT	CSARAGVTGELFF
TRBV4-3	TRBJ2-1	few	-	TGCGCCAGCAGCCAGGGACATACGGGCCCTTATGAGCAGTTCTTC	CASSQGHTGPYEQFF
TRBV6-5	TRBJ2-3	many	-	TGTGCCAGCAGTCCCGGACGGGGCCGTTTTAGCACAGATACGCAGTATTTT	CASSPGRGRFSTDTQYF
TRBV7-2	TRBJ1-2	few	-	TGTGCCAGCAGCATAGACAGCTTTTATGGCTACACCTTC	CASSIDSFYGYTF
TRBV5-1	TRBJ2-1	many	-	TGCGCCAGCACCTTGGACGGCTCCTACAATGAGCAGTTCTTC	CASTLDGSYNEQFF
TRBV12-3/TRBV12-4	TRBJ1-1	many	-	TGTGCCTCAAGATGGGGGCGAATCACTGAAGCTTTCTTT	CASRWGRITEAFF
TRBV5-1	TRBJ1-4	few	-	TGCGCCAGCAGCTTGGCGGGGGGGAATGAAAAACTGTTTTTT	CASSLAGGNEKLFF